Shown below are 20 T cell receptor beta chains from a single sample sequenced in a study of cytomegalovirus exposure and HLA in healthy donors. With 60 Vbeta and 13 Jbeta primers, the PCR was carried out. Sequencing was performed with immunoSEQ multiplex PCR; in TCRdb, only in-frame clones are kept and a portion is missing. The table shows 75,000 to 95,000 clones, with 90% occurring only once. Sequences were obtained from PBMCs. The receptors come from a man between 18 and 35 years old in good health and CMV-seronegative.

The rearrangement links TRBV5-1 to TRBJ2-1; D not certain. In germline, CDR1 is SGHRS, CDR2 YFSETQ. The CDR3 sequence is 14 residues long. V gave up 3 bases and J gave up 9 bases, with 16 bases separating them. For the CDR3, the DNA is TGCGCCAGCAGCTACCTCTCCTCCCCCAGTGAGCAGTTCTTC. Protein sequence: CASSYLSSPSEQFF.

The chain uses TRBV28 and TRBJ2-1, with 16 positions matching TRBD2. Germline values: CDR1 MDHEN, CDR2 SYDVKM. V dropped 1 base and J dropped 6; count of bases not matched to a gene: 12. This CDR3 has 20 amino acids. DNA of the CDR3: TGTGCCAGCAGTTTATTACCCGGGACTAGCGGGAGGGGTGGTCCCAATGAGCAGTTCTTC. Residues: CASSLLPGTSGRGGPNEQFF.

Concerning this clone: A junction end diverges from the germline sequence, so it may reflect a read error. The J gene is TRBJ1-5, the V gene TRBV28; possible D gene TRBD1, 5 bases. This CDR3 region has 17 residues. Germline V gives CDR1 MDHEN, CDR2 SYDVKM. The CDR3 DNA reads TGTGCCAGCAGTCCGACAGCGGGCAGGGCAAGCAGTCAGCCCCAGCATTTT. Translated, it gives CASSPTAGRASSQPQHF.

The chain uses TRBV28 and TRBJ2-1, with 10 bases matching TRBD2. J gave up 4 bases and V 10 bases, and 4 bases lay outside the gene matches. The CDR3 length is 13 residues. The germline V gene encodes CDR1 MDHEN and CDR2 SYDVKM. In DNA, the CDR3 is TGTGCCATGCAGCGGGAGGGTTACAATGAGCAGTTCTTC. This codes for CAMQREGYNEQFF. Based on the CDR3 plus reference TRBV28 and TRBJ2-1, the full variable domain is DVKVTQSSRYLVKRTGEKVFLECVQDMDHENMFWYRQDPGLGLRLIYFSYDVKMKEKGDIPEGYSVSREKKERFSLILESASTNQTSMYLCAMQREGYNEQFFGPGTRLTVL.

Note on this clone: No conserved phenylalanine or tryptophan ends this CDR3, so it is likely a read error. The DNA is left out, because the CDR3 cannot be placed on it with certainty; the CDR3 is given as TCRdb lists it. Other nucleotide sequences in the sample specify the same CDR3. The genes are TRBV5-4 and TRBJ1-1; the tabulated D call, TRBD1, remains unverified against the DNA. Germline V gene data show CDR1 as SGHNT and CDR2 as YYREEE (reference sequence). The CDR3 has 12 residues if both end residues are counted. The CDR3 sequence: CASSYGQGGLGS.

The chain is built from TRBV9 and TRBJ2-5, with D maybe TRBD2 (6 bases). This CDR3 spans 15 amino acids. Germline V gene lookup returns CDR1 SGDLS and CDR2 YYNGEE. V lost 4 bases and J 1 base, leaving 14 bases between the germline ends. In DNA form, the CDR3 reads TGTGCCAGCAGCCCCAAGGGGACTGCCCAAGAGACCCAGTACTTC. Translated: CASSPKGTAQETQYF.

The chain carries TRBV11-1 and TRBJ2-7, with 13 bases fitting TRBD2. Germline CDR1 is SGHAT and CDR2 is FQDESV (reference sequence). There are 17 residues in the CDR3. Germline trimming cut 4 bases from V and 4 bases from J; bases unmatched to any gene: 10. The CDR3 here is CASSSPRTSGSKYEQYF. CDR3 bases: TGTGCCAGCAGCTCTCCCCGGACTAGCGGGAGTAAGTACGAGCAGTACTTC.

This chain's CDR3 is CASSSGWTGAPPQRAFF. CDR3 coding DNA: TGTGCCAGTAGTAGTGGGTGGACAGGGGCGCCTCCCCAAAGGGCTTTCTTT. The rearrangement links TRBV19 to TRBJ1-1; 9 nucleotides line up with TRBD1. The junction had 20 bases not matched to a gene; V was cut back by 4 bases and J by 11 bases. CDR3 length: 17 amino acids. Germline V gene sequence: CDR1 LNHDA, CDR2 SQIVND (reference sequence). Full variable domain (rest looked up from reference TRBV19 and TRBJ1-1): DGGITQSPKYLFRKEGQNVTLSCEQNLNHDAMYWYRQDPGQGLRLIYYSQIVNDFQKGDIAEGYSVSREKKESFPLTVTSAQKNPTAFYLCASSSGWTGAPPQRAFFGQGTRLTVV.

The chain employs TRBV2 and TRBJ1-5, with 8 bases identical to TRBD1. The CDR3 loop spans 20 amino acids. In germline, CDR1 is SNHLY, CDR2 FYNNEI. Trimming cost V 4 bases and J 0 bases; bases outside gene matches: 17. The CDR3 region is CASSVRTGKPHHYSNQPQHF. For the CDR3, the DNA is TGTGCCAGCAGTGTGAGGACAGGGAAACCCCACCACTATAGCAATCAGCCCCAGCATTTT.

This sequence joins TRBV7-2 and TRBJ2-7; tentative D call: TRBD2 (6 bases). The CDR3 has 15 residues. V was clipped by 4 bases and J by 0 bases, with 13 bases between them. Germline loops: CDR1 SGHTA, CDR2 FQGNSA. This CDR3 reads CASSYSGIGSYEQYF. The CDR3 region has the DNA TGTGCCAGCAGCTATAGCGGAATCGGCTCCTACGAGCAGTACTTC. The variable domain in full, completed from reference TRBV7-2 and TRBJ2-7, reads GAGVSQSPSNKVTEKGKDVELRCDPISGHTALYWYRQSLGQGLEFLIYFQGNSAPDKSGLPSDRFSAERTGGSVSTLTIQRTQQEDSAVYLCASSYSGIGSYEQYFGPGTRLTVT.

The rearrangement joins TRBV9 to TRBJ2-7, with 11 bases that match TRBD2. CDR3 length: 18 amino acids. The V and J ends lost 3 bases and 4 bases, in that order; junction bases with no gene match: 15. The germline CDR1 and CDR2 sequences are SGDLS and YYNGEE. CDR3 in DNA: TGTGCCAGCAGCGCCGGGACTAGCGGTTCACGGTCCGTATACGAGCAGTACTTC. The encoded protein is CASSAGTSGSRSVYEQYF.

The rearrangement joins TRBV5-1 to TRBJ2-6; TRBD2 might be the D (5 bases). Germline CDR1 is SGHRS and CDR2 is YFSETQ. V gave up 4 bases and J gave up 2 bases, with 7 bases separating them. The CDR3 sequence is 14 residues long. CDR3 in amino acids: CASSEGPGANVLTF. CDR3 sequence (DNA): TGCGCCAGCAGCGAGGGCCCTGGGGCCAACGTCCTGACTTTC.

A few counts support this clone. The chain is built from TRBV19 and TRBJ1-5; D uncertain. The CDR3 has 14 amino acids. The V end was cut by 4 bases, the J end by 3 bases, with 10 bases between. The germline V gene encodes CDR1 LNHDA and CDR2 SQIVND (reference sequence). The CDR3 protein is CASSTTVDNQPQHF. CDR3 in DNA: TGTGCCAGTAGTACAACAGTAGACAATCAGCCCCAGCATTTT.

The J gene is TRBJ1-1, the V gene TRBV29-1; 7 bases line up with TRBD1. The trim removed 4 bases at V and 4 bases at J, leaving 9 bases unmatched. This CDR3 contains 14 residues. Germline values: CDR1 SQVTM, CDR2 ANQGSEA. CDR3 sequence reads: CSVGEGAGGTEAFF. In nucleotides, the CDR3 is TGCAGCGTTGGAGAGGGGGCAGGGGGCACTGAAGCTTTCTTT.

This clone appeared a few times. The chain combines TRBV11-2 with TRBJ2-7; D is perhaps TRBD1 (5 bases). With 7 bases removed from V and 2 bases from J, the gap between germline ends came to 15 bases. In germline, CDR1 is SGHAT, CDR2 FQNNGV. This CDR3 spans 14 amino acids. The CDR3 DNA is TGTGCCAGCAACAAAGGTGGGGCCCCCTACGAGCAGTACTTC. Its protein product is CASNKGGAPYEQYF.

The J gene is TRBJ2-2, the V gene TRBV2, with D possibly TRBD1 on 6 matching bases. This CDR3 contains 15 residues. Germline lookup yields CDR1 SNHLY and CDR2 FYNNEI. Trimming stripped 3 bases from V and 0 bases from J, with 8 bases between. CDR3 coding DNA: TGTGCCAGCAGTGAGGACAGATCGAACACCGGGGAGCTGTTTTTT. Translating gives CASSEDRSNTGELFF.

The rearrangement uses TRBV11-2 and TRBJ1-1; no firm D call. This CDR3 has 11 amino acids. V gave up 6 bases and J gave up 6 bases, with 8 bases separating them. CDR1 is SGHAT, CDR2 FQNNGV, per germline. The CDR3 region is CASRETSEAFF. The CDR3 DNA sequence: TGTGCCAGCAGAGAGACATCTGAAGCTTTCTTT.

The V gene is TRBV15, the J gene TRBJ2-1; D remains ambiguous. The CDR3 is 12 residues long. Germline V gives CDR1 LNHNV, CDR2 YYDKDF (reference sequence). Trimming stripped 4 bases from V and 8 bases from J, with 9 bases between. The CDR3 DNA is TGTGCCACCAGCATAGATCGGGATGAGCAGTTCTTC. Its protein product is CATSIDRDEQFF.

This clone was seen a single time. This chain joins TRBV18 and TRBJ1-3; 7 bases match TRBD1. Trimming at V came to 3 bases and at J to 0 bases, leaving 5 bases not matched to a gene. This CDR3 is built from 16 residues. Germline V gene data show CDR1 as KGHSH and CDR2 as LQKENI. CDR3 sequence (DNA): TGTGCCAGCTCACCGGGACAGTCCCGCTCTGGAAACACCATATATTTT. This translates into CASSPGQSRSGNTIYF.

This chain joins TRBV7-2 and TRBJ1-1, with D hard to call. V shed 3 bases and J shed 0 bases, with 11 bases lying between them. Germline V gene data show CDR1 as SGHTA and CDR2 as FQGNSA. CDR3 length: 15 amino acids. CDR3 in amino acids: CASSFREGMNTEAFF. DNA for the CDR3: TGTGCCAGCAGCTTCCGTGAGGGCATGAACACTGAAGCTTTCTTT.